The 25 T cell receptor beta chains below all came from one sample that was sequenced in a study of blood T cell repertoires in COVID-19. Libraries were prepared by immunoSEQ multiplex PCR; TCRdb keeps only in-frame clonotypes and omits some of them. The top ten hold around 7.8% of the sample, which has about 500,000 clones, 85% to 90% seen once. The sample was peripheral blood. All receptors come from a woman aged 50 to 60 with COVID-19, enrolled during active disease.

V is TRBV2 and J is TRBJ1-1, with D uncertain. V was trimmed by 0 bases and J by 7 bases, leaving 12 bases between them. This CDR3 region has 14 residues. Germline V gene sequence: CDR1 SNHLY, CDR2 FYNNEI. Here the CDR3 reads CASSEAGRFNEAFF. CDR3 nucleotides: TGTGCCAGCAGTGAAGCGGGGAGGTTCAATGAAGCTTTCTTT.

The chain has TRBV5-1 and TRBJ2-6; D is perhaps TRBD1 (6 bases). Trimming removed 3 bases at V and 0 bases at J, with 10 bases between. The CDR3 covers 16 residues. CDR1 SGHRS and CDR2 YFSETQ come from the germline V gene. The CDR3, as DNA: TGCGCCAGCAGCTCACAGGGCACCTCTGGGGCCAACGTCCTGACTTTC. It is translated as CASSSQGTSGANVLTF.

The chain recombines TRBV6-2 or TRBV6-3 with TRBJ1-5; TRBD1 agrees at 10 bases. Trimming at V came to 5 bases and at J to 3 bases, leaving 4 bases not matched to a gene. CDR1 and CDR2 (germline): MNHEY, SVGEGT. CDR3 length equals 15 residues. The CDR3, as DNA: TGTGCCAGCAGTCGGGACAGGGGATTCAATCAGCCCCAGCATTTT. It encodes CASSRDRGFNQPQHF.

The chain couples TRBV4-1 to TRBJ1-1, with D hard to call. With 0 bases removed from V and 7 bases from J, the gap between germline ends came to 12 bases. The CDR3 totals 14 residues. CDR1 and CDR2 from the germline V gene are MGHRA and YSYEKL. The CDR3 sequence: CASSQEGLALEAFF. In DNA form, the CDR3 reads TGCGCCAGCAGCCAAGAGGGCCTGGCGCTTGAAGCTTTCTTT.

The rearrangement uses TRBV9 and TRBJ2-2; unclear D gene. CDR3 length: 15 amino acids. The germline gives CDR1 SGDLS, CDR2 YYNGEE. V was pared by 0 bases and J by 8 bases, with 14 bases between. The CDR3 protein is CASSVGQVPIGELFF. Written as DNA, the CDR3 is TGTGCCAGCAGCGTAGGGCAGGTCCCCATAGGGGAGCTGTTTTTT.

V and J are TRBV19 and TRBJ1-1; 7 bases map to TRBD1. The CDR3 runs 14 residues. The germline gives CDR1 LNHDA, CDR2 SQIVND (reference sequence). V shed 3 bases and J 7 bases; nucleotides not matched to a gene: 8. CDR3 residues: CASSIAGDSLEAFF. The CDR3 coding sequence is TGTGCCAGTAGTATCGCCGGGGACAGCCTTGAAGCTTTCTTT.

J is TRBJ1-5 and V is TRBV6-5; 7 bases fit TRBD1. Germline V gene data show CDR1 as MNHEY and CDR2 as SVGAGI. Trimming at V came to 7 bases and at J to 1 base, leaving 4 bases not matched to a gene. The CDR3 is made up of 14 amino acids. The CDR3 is CASNAQGSNQPQHF. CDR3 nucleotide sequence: TGTGCCAGCAATGCACAGGGGAGCAATCAGCCCCAGCATTTT.

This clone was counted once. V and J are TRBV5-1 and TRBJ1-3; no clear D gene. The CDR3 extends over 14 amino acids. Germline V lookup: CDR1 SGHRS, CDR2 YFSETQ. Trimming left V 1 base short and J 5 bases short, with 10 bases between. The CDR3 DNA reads TGCGCCAGCAGCTTGAATGGCGACAGAAACACCATATATTTT. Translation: CASSLNGDRNTIYF.

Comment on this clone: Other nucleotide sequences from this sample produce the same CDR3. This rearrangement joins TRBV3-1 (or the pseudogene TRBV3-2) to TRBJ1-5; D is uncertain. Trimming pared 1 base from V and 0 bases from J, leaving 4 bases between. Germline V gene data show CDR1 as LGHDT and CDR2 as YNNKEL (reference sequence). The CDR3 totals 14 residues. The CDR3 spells CASSQGASNQPQHF. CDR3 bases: TGTGCCAGCAGCCAAGGGGCTAGCAATCAGCCCCAGCATTTT.

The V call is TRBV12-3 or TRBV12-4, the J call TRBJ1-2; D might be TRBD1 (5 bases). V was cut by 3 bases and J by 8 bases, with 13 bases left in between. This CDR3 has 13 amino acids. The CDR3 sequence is CASSFGAGWGYTF. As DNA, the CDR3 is TGTGCCAGCAGTTTTGGGGCAGGTTGGGGCTACACCTTC.

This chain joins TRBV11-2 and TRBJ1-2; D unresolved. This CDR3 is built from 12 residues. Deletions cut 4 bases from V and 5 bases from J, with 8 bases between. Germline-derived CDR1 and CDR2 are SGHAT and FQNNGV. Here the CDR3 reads CASSSTAYGYTF. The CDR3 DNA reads TGTGCCAGCAGCTCAACAGCATATGGCTACACCTTC.

CDR3 bases: TGTGCCAGCAGCGTAGAAGGCAGGCCGGCAGATTCACCCCTCCACTTT. This codes for CASSVEGRPADSPLHF. V and J are TRBV9 and TRBJ1-6, with D uncertain. CDR3 size: 16 residues. Trimming removed 0 bases at V and 8 bases at J, with 15 bases between. CDR1 and CDR2 (germline): SGDLS, YYNGEE.

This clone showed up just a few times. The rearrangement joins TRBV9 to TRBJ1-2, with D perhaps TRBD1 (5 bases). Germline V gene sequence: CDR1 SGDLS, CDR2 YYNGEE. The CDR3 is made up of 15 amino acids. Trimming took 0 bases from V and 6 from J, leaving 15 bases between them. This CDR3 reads CASSVGGARSDGYTF. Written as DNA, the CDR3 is TGTGCCAGCAGCGTAGGCGGGGCCAGGAGCGATGGCTACACCTTC.

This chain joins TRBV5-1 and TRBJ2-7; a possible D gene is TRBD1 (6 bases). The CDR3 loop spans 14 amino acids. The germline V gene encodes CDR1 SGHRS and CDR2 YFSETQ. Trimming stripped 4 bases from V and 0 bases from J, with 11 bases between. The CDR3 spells CASSPTGNSYEQYF. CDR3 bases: TGCGCCAGCAGCCCGACAGGTAACTCCTACGAGCAGTACTTC.

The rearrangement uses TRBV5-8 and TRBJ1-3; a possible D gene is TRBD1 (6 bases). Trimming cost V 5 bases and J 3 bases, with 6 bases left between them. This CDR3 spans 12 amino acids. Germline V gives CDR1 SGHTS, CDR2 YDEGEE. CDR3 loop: CASRGGGNTIYF. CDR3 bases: TGTGCCAGCAGAGGGGGTGGAAACACCATATATTTT.

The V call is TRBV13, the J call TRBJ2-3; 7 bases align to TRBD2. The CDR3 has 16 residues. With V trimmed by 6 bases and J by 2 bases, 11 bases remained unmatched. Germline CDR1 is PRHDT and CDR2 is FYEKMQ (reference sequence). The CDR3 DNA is TGTGCCAGCAGTCTCGGTCGGGGAGGGAACACAGATACGCAGTATTTT. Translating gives CASSLGRGGNTDTQYF.

CDR3 loop: CASSLQVSNQPQHF. Here the CDR3 DNA reads TGTGCCAGCAGCTTACAGGTTAGCAATCAGCCCCAGCATTTT. This chain links TRBV7-2 with TRBJ1-5; no clear D gene. The CDR3 totals 14 residues. The germline V and J ends were trimmed by 2 bases and 0 bases, with 5 bases remaining between them. Germline CDR1 is SGHTA and CDR2 is FQGNSA.

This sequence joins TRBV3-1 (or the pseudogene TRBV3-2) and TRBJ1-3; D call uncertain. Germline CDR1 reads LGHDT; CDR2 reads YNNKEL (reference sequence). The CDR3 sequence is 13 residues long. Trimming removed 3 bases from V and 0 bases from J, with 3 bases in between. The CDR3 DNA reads TGTGCCAGCAGCCAGAGCTCTGGAAACACCATATATTTT. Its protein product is CASSQSSGNTIYF.

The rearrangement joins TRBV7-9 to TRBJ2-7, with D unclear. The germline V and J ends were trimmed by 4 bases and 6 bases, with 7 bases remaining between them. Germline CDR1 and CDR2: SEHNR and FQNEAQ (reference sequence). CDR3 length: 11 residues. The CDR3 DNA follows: TGTGCCAGCAGCTACCTAGGCGAGCAGTACTTC. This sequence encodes CASSYLGEQYF.

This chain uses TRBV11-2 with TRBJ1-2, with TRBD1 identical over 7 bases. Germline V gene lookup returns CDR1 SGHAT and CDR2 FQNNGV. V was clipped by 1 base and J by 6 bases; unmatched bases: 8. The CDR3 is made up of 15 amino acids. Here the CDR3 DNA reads TGTGCCAGCAGCTTAGGCGGGACAGTGTACGATGGCTACACCTTC. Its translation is CASSLGGTVYDGYTF.

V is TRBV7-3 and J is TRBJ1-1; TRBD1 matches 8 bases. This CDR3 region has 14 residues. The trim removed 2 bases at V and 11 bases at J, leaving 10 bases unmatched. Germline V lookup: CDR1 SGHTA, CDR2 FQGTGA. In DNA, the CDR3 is TGTGCCAGCAGCTTACAGGGGGCCGGCTGGTCGGCTTTCTTT. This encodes CASSLQGAGWSAFF. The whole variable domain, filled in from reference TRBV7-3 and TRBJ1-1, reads GAGVSQTPSNKVTEKGKYVELRCDPISGHTALYWYRQSLGQGPEFLIYFQGTGAADDSGLPNDRFFAVRPEGSVSTLKIQRTERGDSAVYLCASSLQGAGWSAFFGQGTRLTVV.

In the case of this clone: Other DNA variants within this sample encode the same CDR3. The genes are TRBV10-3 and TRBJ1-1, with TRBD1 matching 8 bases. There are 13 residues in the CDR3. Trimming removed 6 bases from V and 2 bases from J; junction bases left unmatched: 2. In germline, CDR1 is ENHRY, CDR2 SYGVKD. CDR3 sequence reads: CAISDRGNTEAFF. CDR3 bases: TGTGCCATCAGCGACAGGGGAAACACTGAAGCTTTCTTT.

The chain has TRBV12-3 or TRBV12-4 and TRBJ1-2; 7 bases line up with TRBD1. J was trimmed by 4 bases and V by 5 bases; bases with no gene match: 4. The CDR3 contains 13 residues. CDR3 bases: TGTGCCAGCAGTCGGGACAGCCCCTATGGCTACACCTTC. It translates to CASSRDSPYGYTF.

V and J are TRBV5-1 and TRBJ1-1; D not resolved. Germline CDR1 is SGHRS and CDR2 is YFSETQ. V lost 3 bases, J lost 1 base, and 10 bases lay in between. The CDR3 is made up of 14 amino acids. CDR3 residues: CASSSDIRNTEAFF. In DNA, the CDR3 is TGCGCCAGCAGCTCAGACATAAGGAACACTGAAGCTTTCTTT.

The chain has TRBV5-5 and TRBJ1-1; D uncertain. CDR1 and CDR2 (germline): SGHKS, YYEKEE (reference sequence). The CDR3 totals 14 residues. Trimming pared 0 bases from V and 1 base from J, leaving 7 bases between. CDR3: CASSLGQKNTEAFF. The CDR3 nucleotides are TGTGCCAGCAGCTTGGGCCAGAAGAACACTGAAGCTTTCTTT.